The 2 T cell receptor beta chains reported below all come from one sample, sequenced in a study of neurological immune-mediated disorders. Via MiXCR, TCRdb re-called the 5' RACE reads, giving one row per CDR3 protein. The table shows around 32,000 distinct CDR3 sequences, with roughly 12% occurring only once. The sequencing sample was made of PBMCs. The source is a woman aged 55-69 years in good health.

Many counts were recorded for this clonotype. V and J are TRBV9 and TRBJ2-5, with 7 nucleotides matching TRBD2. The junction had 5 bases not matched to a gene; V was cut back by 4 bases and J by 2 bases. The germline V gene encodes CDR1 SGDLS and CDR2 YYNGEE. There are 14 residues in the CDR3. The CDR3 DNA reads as TGTGCCAGCAGCTCCACGGGGGGTCAAGAGACCCAGTACTTC. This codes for CASSSTGGQETQYF. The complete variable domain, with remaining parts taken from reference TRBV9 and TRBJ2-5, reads DSGVTQTPKHLITATGQRVTLRCSPRSGDLSVYWYQQSLDQGLQFLIQYYNGEERAKGNILERFSAQQFPDLHSELNLSSLELGDSALYFCASSSTGGQETQYFGPGTRLLVL.

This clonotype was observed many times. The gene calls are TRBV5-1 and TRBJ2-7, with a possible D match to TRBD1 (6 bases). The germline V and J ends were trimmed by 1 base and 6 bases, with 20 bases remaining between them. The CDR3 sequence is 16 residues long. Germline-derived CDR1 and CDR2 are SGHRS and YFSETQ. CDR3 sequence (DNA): TGCGCCAGCAGCTTGACCGGGACACAGGGTTGGAGCGAGCAGTACTTC. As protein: CASSLTGTQGWSEQYF.